The source of this TCR beta chain is a study of beta chain features in type 1 diabetes. Germline V gives CDR1 SGHNT, CDR2 YYREEE (reference sequence). V lost 3 bases to trimming and J lost 3 bases; unmatched junction nucleotides: 8. CDR3 length equals 15 residues. As to this clone: Antigen: not known.

Study-wide findings and caveats: In all four CD4+ subsets, TCRB CDR3 length was significantly, moderately reduced in type 1 diabetes.

TCRB transcripts that were expressed got sequenced, as all of the isolated RNA had been reverse transcribed. Libraries were prepared by immunoSEQ multiplex PCR; TCRdb keeps only in-frame clonotypes and omits some of them. The sample contains 250,000 or so clones, around 21% of which appear only once. The sequenced sample consisted of naive CD4+ T cells from blood. The TCR sequence derives from a woman between 40 and 55 years old with type 1 diabetes. The chain joins TRBV5-4 to TRBJ2-5; TRBD1 matches at 7 bases. As DNA, the CDR3 is TGTGCCAGCAGCTCCTCCGGACAGGTGGAAGAGACCCAGTACTTC. Its translation is CASSSSGQVEETQYF. Based on the CDR3 plus reference TRBV5-4 and TRBJ2-5, the full variable domain is ETGVTQSPTHLIKTRGQQVTLRCSSQSGHNTVSWYQQALGQGPQFIFQYYREEENGRGNFPPRFSGLQFPNYSSELNVNALELDDSALYLCASSSSGQVEETQYFGPGTRLLVL.